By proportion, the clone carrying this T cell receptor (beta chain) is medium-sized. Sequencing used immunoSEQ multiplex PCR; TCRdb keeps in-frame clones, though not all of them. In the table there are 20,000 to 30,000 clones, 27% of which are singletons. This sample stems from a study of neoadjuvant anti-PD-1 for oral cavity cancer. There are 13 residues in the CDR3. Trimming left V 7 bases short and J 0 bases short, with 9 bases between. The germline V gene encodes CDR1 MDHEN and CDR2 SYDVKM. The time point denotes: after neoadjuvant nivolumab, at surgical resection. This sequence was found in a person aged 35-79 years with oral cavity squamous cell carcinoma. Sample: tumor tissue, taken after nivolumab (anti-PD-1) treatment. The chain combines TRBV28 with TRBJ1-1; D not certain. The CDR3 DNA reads TGTGCCAGCAAGATAACAGTGAACACTGAAGCTTTCTTT. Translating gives CASKITVNTEAFF. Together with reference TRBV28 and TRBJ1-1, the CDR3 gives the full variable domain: DVKVTQSSRYLVKRTGEKVFLECVQDMDHENMFWYRQDPGLGLRLIYFSYDVKMKEKGDIPEGYSVSREKKERFSLILESASTNQTSMYLCASKITVNTEAFFGQGTRLTVV.